Sequencing of this T cell receptor beta chain was carried out in a study of vaccination effects on CD4 cells after COVID-19 (dated by TCRdb to between 2022 and 2023). At the level of the whole study: Across the study, the median time from the second dose to post-vaccine sampling was 72 days (range 14 to 241). In both COVID-19 convalescent patients and infection-naive vaccine recipients, the study compared SARS-CoV-2 spike-specific CD4+ TCR repertoires from before mRNA vaccination with those from after it. Altogether, some 11 COVID-19 convalescent patients and a handful of SARS-CoV-2-naive healthy vaccine recipients made up the full study. In the study, cultures from other donors were sequenced using the Oncomine TCR Beta short-read assay on an Illumina iSeq 100.

General conclusions and limits of the study: The study was limited by a small number of convalescent patients and lacked early post-infection timepoints. Among healthy vaccine recipients, nearly all vaccine-induced clones were SARS-CoV-2 mono-reactive, and only 1 of 255 was cross-reactive with common cold coronaviruses. Both infection-induced and vaccine-induced clones contracted markedly at late post-vaccination timepoints, which is consistent with waning T cell responses.

This clone was picked up a small number of times. This clone's antigen is unknown. No base-level quality is on record; no much larger clone is a single base apart. The library was produced with the immunoSEQ multiplex PCR assay. DNA from the CD4+ T cells that had been cultured and isolated underwent TCR beta CDR3 sequencing. As for the original processing: Non-productive TCR sequences were removed and reads were trimmed to the CDR3 region, keeping CDR3s of at least 7 amino acids. The MANAFEST web app was used to identify antigen-specific clonotypes by comparing expansion in peptide wells with expansion in reference cultures. To count as positive, a clone had to show expansion at FDR<0.05 compared with the reference and with all other wells, an odds ratio above 5, and a frequency above 0.1% in two replicate wells. Cross-reactive clonotypes were defined as significantly expanded in SARS-CoV-2 spike wells and in at least one common cold coronavirus spike condition. Levenshtein distance calculated with the stringdist R package was used to assess CDR3 similarity, and unrooted trees were constructed with ape in R 3.6.1. The source is immuneACCESS, and TCRdb retained only in-frame sequences with V and J called. Part of the clones is not carried over; for the studies checked, unresolved V genes explain less than half of this, and the remainder is unexplained. That table gives V, J and clone size, and the DNA gave D and trimming. The sample includes about 72,000 clones, with about 80% observed a single time. 0.95% to 1.5% of the sample comes from the top ten.

Looking up the germline V gene yields CDR1 SNHLY and CDR2 FYNNEI. The CDR3 runs 14 amino acids, cysteine and phenylalanine included. Only the CDR3 part of the read is kept: 42 bases, read in frame from the first base. The V end loses 6 bases and the J end loses 7 bases, and a stretch of 13 bases separates them. In the ViraFEST assay, PBMC were stimulated with viral peptide pools, and antigen-specific CD4+ T cell clonotypes were then identified by expansion using TCR sequencing. After less than eleven days of culture, CD4+ T cells were isolated with the EasySep CD4+ T cell isolation kit. Participants received two doses of either the BNT162b2 or the mRNA-1273 mRNA SARS-CoV-2 vaccine. Negative nucleocapsid antibody results before and after vaccination confirmed that the healthy vaccine recipients had no prior SARS-CoV-2 infection. Some 2 million PBMC per well were cultured in IMDM with roughly 5% human AB serum, about 9.4 IU/ml IL-2 and gentamicin, plus 10 ug/ml peptides. On days 3 and 7, half of the culture medium was replaced with fresh IL-2-containing medium. Unless otherwise noted, each peptide stimulation condition was cultured in triplicate wells. Using Ficoll-Paque Plus gradient centrifugation, PBMC were separated from whole blood and then either used fresh or cryopreserved at -140C. Overlapping peptide pools spanned the spike proteins of SARS-CoV-2 and the common cold coronaviruses HCoV-NL63, HCoV-OC43 and HCoV-229E. The QIAamp micro DNA kit was used to extract genomic DNA from the cultured CD4+ T cells.

Recombination connected TRBV2 to TRBJ1-6; 5 matching bases give a weak D call of TRBD1. This TCR came from a human donor who received a COVID-19 vaccine. Sample: CD4+ T cells from PBMCs cultured with HCoV-229E spike peptides, taken after COVID-19 vaccination. The meaning of the sample's cell subset or site label: HCoV-229E spike overlapping peptide pool stimulation. The CDR3 loop reads CASRLGEGNSPLHF. The DNA sequence is as follows: TGTGCCAGCAGGCTAGGAGAGGGGAATTCACCCCTCCACTTT. Extended through the reference TRBV2 and TRBJ1-6 proteins, this CDR3 yields the full variable domain: EPEVTQTPSHQVTQMGQEVILRCVPISNHLYFYWYRQILGQKVEFLVSFYNNEISEKSEIFDDQFSVERPDGSNFTLKIRSTKLEDSAMYFCASRLGEGNSPLHFGNGTRLTVT.